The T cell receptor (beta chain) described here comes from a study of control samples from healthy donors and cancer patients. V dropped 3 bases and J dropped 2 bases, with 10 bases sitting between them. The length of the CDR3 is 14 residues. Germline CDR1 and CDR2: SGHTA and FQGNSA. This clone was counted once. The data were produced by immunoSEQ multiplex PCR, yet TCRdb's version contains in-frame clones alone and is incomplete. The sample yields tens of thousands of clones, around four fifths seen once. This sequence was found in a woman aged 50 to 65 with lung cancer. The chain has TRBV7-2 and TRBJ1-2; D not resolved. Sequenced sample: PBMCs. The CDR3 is CASSLSRLNYGYTF. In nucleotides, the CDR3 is TGTGCCAGCAGCTTGTCTCGTCTAAACTATGGCTACACCTTC.